The rows below give T cell receptor beta chains drawn from one sample of a study of blood T cell repertoires in COVID-19. Profiling relied on immunoSEQ multiplex PCR, and the TCRdb table lists in-frame clones only, not all of them. The sample includes some 170,000 clones, 80% to 90% of them seen just once. Material for sequencing was peripheral blood. These receptors were collected from a woman between 65 and 79 years old with COVID-19, enrolled during active disease. Each CDR3 is given with its conserved first and last residue. The order of the fields is D gene, V gene, J gene, clone size, CDR3 DNA, CDR3 protein. The D gene is left open where the match is weak. Expanded clones are given a class, and other clones once, few, many or no size at all.

D gene: TRBD1; V gene: TRBV28; J gene: TRBJ1-5; clone size: .; CDR3 DNA: TGTGCCAGCAGTGGGACAGGGAATCAGCCCCAGCATTTT; CDR3 protein: CASSGTGNQPQHF
D gene: TRBD2; V gene: TRBV5-1; J gene: TRBJ2-1; clone size: .; CDR3 DNA: TGCGCCAGCAGCTTGGCTAGCGGGGGCAATGAGCAGTTCTTC; CDR3 protein: CASSLASGGNEQFF
D gene: TRBD2; V gene: TRBV12-5; J gene: TRBJ2-4; clone size: once; CDR3 DNA: TGTGCTAGTGGATGGGAGGGACTAGCCAAAAACATTCAGTACTTC; CDR3 protein: CASGWEGLAKNIQYF
D gene: .; V gene: TRBV7-2; J gene: TRBJ1-4; clone size: .; CDR3 DNA: TGTGCCAGCAGCCCCAGGACAGCTAATGAAAAACTGTTTTTT; CDR3 protein: CASSPRTANEKLFF
D gene: .; V gene: TRBV29-1; J gene: TRBJ1-2; clone size: few; CDR3 DNA: TGCAGCGTTGAAGGGCCAAAGAACTATGGCTACACCTTC; CDR3 protein: CSVEGPKNYGYTF
D gene: .; V gene: TRBV30; J gene: TRBJ1-2; clone size: .; CDR3 DNA: TGTGCCTGGAGTCTAGGCCGTTATTCCTATGGCTACACCTTC; CDR3 protein: CAWSLGRYSYGYTF
D gene: TRBD1; V gene: TRBV3-1/TRBV3-2; J gene: TRBJ2-7; clone size: once; CDR3 DNA: TGTGCCAGCAGCCAATATACAGGGGCGTACGAGCAGTACTTC; CDR3 protein: CASSQYTGAYEQYF
D gene: TRBD1; V gene: TRBV29-1; J gene: TRBJ2-5; clone size: once; CDR3 DNA: TGCAGCGTTGGAGGGGACAGAGAGACCCAGTACTTC; CDR3 protein: CSVGGDRETQYF
D gene: .; V gene: TRBV5-6; J gene: TRBJ2-5; clone size: few; CDR3 DNA: TGTGCCAGCAGCTTGGGCAGCCAAGAGACCCAGTACTTC; CDR3 protein: CASSLGSQETQYF
D gene: TRBD1; V gene: TRBV28; J gene: TRBJ1-5; clone size: .; CDR3 DNA: TGTGCCAGCAGAACCGGGACAGGGAATAGCAATCAGCCCCAGCATTTT; CDR3 protein: CASRTGTGNSNQPQHF
D gene: .; V gene: TRBV3-1/TRBV3-2; J gene: TRBJ2-1; clone size: .; CDR3 DNA: TGTGCCAGCAGCCAGGGGAGCGCCGGGTTTGGCAATGAGCAGTTCTTC; CDR3 protein: CASSQGSAGFGNEQFF
D gene: .; V gene: TRBV5-1; J gene: TRBJ2-7; clone size: .; CDR3 DNA: TGCGCCAGCAGCTTGGATTTGAGCGAGCAGTACTTC; CDR3 protein: CASSLDLSEQYF
D gene: .; V gene: TRBV30; J gene: TRBJ1-6; clone size: .; CDR3 DNA: TGTGCATTCACAGGGAACTCCTATAATTCACCCCTCCACTTT; CDR3 protein: CAFTGNSYNSPLHF
D gene: .; V gene: TRBV14; J gene: TRBJ1-2; clone size: once; CDR3 DNA: TGTGCCAGCAGCCTGACCCGCGGCAGCGATGGTACTAACTATGGCTACACCTTC; CDR3 protein: CASSLTRGSDGTNYGYTF
D gene: .; V gene: TRBV6-5; J gene: TRBJ1-2; clone size: .; CDR3 DNA: TGTGCCAGCAGTTACTCGCTGGGGCGGCCGAACTATGGCTACACCTTC; CDR3 protein: CASSYSLGRPNYGYTF
D gene: TRBD2; V gene: TRBV27; J gene: TRBJ2-5; clone size: .; CDR3 DNA: TGTGCCAGCAGTTCACTTAGCGGGACGCGGCAGATAGAGACCCAGTACTTC; CDR3 protein: CASSSLSGTRQIETQYF
D gene: .; V gene: TRBV4-3; J gene: TRBJ2-2; clone size: few; CDR3 DNA: TGCGCCAGCAGCTTACTGGCAGGGGATTCCACCGGGGAGCTGTTTTTT; CDR3 protein: CASSLLAGDSTGELFF
D gene: TRBD1; V gene: TRBV19; J gene: TRBJ2-1; clone size: .; CDR3 DNA: TGTGCCAGTAGGTTGGGTCCGGACAGGGGGCTTGGTGAGCAGTTCTTC; CDR3 protein: CASRLGPDRGLGEQFF
D gene: TRBD2; V gene: TRBV7-9; J gene: TRBJ2-3; clone size: .; CDR3 DNA: TGTGCCAGCAGCAATAGCGGGAGGGCCACAGATACGCAGTATTTT; CDR3 protein: CASSNSGRATDTQYF
D gene: TRBD2; V gene: TRBV4-1; J gene: TRBJ2-1; clone size: .; CDR3 DNA: TGCGCCAGCAGCCACAGTCCTAGCGGGAACTACAATGAGCAGTTCTTC; CDR3 protein: CASSHSPSGNYNEQFF
D gene: TRBD2; V gene: TRBV14; J gene: TRBJ2-3; clone size: few; CDR3 DNA: TGTGCCAGCAGCCAAGCTCTCGGACTAGCGGGAGAGGATACGCAGTATTTT; CDR3 protein: CASSQALGLAGEDTQYF
D gene: .; V gene: TRBV11-2; J gene: TRBJ1-1; clone size: .; CDR3 DNA: TGTGCCAGCAGCTTAAGGGCGGGTGGCACTGAAGCTTTCTTT; CDR3 protein: CASSLRAGGTEAFF
D gene: TRBD1; V gene: TRBV5-1; J gene: TRBJ2-7; clone size: .; CDR3 DNA: TGCGCCAGCAGCTTCGCCCAGGGGGTATACGAGCAGTACTTC; CDR3 protein: CASSFAQGVYEQYF
D gene: .; V gene: TRBV3-1/TRBV3-2; J gene: TRBJ2-5; clone size: once; CDR3 DNA: TGTGCCAGCATGCAGACAGGCCGAGCAAGGGAGACCCAGTACTTC; CDR3 protein: CASMQTGRARETQYF
D gene: TRBD1; V gene: TRBV4-3; J gene: TRBJ2-7; clone size: .; CDR3 DNA: TGCGCCAGCAGCCAAGATCGGACAGGGTTCTACGAGCAGTACTTC; CDR3 protein: CASSQDRTGFYEQYF